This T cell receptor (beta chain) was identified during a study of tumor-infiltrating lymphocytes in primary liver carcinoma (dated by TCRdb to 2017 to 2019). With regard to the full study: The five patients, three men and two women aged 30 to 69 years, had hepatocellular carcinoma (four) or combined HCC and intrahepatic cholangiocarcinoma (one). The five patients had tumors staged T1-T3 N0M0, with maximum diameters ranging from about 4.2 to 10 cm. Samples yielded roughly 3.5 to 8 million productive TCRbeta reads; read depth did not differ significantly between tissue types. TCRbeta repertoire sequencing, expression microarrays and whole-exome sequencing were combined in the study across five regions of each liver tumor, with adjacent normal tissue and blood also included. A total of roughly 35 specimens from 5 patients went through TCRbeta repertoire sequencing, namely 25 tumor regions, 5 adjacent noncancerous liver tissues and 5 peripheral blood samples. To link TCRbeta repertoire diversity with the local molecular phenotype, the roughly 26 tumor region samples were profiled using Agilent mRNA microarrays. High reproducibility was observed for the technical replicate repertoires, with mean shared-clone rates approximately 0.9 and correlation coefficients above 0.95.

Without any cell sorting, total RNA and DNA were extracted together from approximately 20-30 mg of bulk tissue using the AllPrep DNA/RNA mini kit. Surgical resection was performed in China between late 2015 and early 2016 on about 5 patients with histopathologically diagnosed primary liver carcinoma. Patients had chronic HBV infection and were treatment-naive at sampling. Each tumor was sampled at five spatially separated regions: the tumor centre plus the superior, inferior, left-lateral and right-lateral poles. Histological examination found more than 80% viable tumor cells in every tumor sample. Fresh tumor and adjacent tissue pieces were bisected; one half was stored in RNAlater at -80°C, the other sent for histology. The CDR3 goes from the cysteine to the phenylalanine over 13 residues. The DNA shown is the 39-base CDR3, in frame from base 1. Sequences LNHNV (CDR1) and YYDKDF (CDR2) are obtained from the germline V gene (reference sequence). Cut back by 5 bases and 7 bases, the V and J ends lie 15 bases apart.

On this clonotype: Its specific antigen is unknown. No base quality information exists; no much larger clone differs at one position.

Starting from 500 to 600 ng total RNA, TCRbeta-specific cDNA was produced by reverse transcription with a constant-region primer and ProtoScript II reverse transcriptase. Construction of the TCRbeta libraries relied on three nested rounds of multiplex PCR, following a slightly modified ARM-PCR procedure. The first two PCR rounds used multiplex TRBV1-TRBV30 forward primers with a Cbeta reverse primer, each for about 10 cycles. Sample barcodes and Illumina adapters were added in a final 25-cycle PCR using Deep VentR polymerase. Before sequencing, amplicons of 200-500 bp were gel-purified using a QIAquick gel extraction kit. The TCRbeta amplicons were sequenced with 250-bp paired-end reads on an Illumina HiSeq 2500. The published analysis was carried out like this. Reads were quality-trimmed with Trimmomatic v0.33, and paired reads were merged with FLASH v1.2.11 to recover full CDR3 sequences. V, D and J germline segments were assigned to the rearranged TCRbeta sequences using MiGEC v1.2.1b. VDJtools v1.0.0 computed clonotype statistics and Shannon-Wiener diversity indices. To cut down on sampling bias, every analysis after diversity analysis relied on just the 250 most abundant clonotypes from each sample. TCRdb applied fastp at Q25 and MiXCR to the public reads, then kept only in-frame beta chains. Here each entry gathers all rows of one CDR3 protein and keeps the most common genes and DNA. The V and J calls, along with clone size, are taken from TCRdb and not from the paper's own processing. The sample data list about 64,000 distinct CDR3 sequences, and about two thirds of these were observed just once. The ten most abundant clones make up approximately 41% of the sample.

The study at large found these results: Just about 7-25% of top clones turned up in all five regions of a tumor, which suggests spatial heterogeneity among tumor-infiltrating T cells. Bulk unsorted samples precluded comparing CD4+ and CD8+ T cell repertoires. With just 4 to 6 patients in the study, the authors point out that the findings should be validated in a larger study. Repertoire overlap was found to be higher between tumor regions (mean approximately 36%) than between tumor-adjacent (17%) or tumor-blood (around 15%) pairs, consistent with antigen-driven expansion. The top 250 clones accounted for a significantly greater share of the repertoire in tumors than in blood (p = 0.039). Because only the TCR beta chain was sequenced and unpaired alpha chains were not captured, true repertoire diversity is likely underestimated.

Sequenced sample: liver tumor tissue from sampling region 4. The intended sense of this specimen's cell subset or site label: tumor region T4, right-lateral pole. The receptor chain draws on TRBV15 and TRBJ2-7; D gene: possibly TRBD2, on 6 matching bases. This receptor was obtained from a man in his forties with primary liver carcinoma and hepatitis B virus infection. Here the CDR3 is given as CATSGLGLVEQYF. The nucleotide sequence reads TGTGCCACCAGCGGCCTGGGACTGGTGGAGCAGTACTTC.